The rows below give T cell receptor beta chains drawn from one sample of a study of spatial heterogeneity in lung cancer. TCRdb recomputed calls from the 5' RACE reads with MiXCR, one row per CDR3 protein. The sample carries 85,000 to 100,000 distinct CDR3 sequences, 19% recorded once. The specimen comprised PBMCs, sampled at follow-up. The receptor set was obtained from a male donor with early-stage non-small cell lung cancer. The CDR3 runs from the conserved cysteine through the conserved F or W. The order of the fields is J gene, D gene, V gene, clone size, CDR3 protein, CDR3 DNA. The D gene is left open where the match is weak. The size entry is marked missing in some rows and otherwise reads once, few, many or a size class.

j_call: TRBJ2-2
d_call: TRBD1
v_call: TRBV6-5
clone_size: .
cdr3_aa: CASSYVQGAAGELFF
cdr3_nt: TGTGCCAGCAGTTACGTACAGGGGGCGGCCGGGGAGCTGTTTTTT

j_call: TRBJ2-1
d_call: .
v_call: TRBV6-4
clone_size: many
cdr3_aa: CASSVLHQDKEQFF
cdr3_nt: TGTGCCAGCAGTGTCCTGCACCAAGACAAAGAGCAGTTCTTC

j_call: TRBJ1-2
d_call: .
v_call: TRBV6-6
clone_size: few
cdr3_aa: CASRRGSSNYGYTF
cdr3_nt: TGTGCCAGCAGGAGGGGCAGTTCTAACTATGGCTACACCTTC

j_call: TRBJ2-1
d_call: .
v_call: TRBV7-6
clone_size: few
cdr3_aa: CASSSSAGTSTYNEQFF
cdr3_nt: TGTGCCAGCAGCTCGTCAGCCGGGACCTCAACCTACAATGAGCAGTTCTTC

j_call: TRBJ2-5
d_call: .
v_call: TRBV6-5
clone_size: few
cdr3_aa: CASRQRGEETQYF
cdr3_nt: TGTGCCAGCAGGCAAAGGGGGGAAGAGACCCAGTACTTC

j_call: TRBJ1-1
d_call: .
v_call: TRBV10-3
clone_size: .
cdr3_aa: CAITDKVLGSGTEAFF
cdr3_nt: TGTGCCATCACCGATAAAGTTTTAGGGTCCGGAACTGAAGCTTTCTTT

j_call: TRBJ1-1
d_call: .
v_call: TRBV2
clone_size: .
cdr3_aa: CASSVGANTEAFF
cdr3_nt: TGTGCCAGCAGCGTGGGTGCGAACACTGAAGCTTTCTTT

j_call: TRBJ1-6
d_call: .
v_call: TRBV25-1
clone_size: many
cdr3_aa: CASSEYRDNSPLHF
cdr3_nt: TGTGCCAGCAGTGAATACAGGGATAATTCACCCCTCCACTTT

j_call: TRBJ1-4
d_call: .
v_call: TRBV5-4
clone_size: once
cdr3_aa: CASSLRAGEKLFF
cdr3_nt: TGTGCCAGCAGCCTCCGGGCGGGGGAAAAACTGTTTTTT

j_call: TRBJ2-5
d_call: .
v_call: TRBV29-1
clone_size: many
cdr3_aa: CSVEETQYF
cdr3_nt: TGCAGCGTTGAAGAGACCCAGTACTTC

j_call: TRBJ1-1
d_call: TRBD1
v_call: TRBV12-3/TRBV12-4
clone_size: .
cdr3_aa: CASRRQGTGNTEAFF
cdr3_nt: TGTGCCAGCAGACGACAGGGAACCGGGAACACTGAAGCTTTCTTT

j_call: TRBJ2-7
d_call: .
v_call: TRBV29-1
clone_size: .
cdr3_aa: CSVGSMGKGHEQYF
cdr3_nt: TGCAGCGTTGGCTCTATGGGGAAGGGGCACGAGCAGTACTTC

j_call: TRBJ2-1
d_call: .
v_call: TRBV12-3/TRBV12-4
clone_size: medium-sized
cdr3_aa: CASTTGQADNEQFF
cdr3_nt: TGTGCCAGCACCACGGGTCAAGCCGACAATGAGCAGTTCTTC

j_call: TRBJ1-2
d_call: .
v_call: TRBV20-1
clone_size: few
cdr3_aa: CSASPISVLANYGYTF
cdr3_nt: TGCAGTGCTAGCCCCATCTCAGTATTAGCTAACTATGGCTACACCTTC

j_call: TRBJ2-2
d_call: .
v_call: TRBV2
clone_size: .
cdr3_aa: CASRPDTGELFF
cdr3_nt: TGTGCCAGCAGGCCTGACACCGGGGAGCTGTTTTTT

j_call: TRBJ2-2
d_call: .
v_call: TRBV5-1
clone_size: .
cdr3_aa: CASSLASPSRSGELFF
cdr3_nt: TGCGCCAGCAGCTTGGCCTCTCCTAGTCGCTCCGGGGAGCTGTTTTTT

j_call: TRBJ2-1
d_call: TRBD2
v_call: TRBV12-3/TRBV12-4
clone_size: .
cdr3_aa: CASGGASGGLSYNEQFF
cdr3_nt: TGTGCCAGCGGCGGGGCTAGCGGGGGGCTCTCCTACAATGAGCAGTTCTTC

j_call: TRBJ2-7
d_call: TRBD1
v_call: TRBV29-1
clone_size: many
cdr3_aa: CSVENRGPGNEQYF
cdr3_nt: TGCAGCGTTGAGAACAGGGGGCCAGGGAACGAGCAGTACTTC

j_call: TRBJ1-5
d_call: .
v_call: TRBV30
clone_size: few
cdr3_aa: CAYRQDGGQPQHF
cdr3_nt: TGTGCCTACCGGCAGGATGGGGGTCAGCCCCAGCATTTT

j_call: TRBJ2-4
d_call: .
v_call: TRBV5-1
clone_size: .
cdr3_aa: CASSSRGAENIQYF
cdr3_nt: TGCGCCAGCAGCTCTAGGGGGGCGGAAAACATTCAGTACTTC

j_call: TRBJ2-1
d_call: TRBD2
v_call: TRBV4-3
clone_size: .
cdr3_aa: CASSQGPHRGGLGNEQFF
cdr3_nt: TGCGCCAGCAGCCAAGGACCGCATCGGGGGGGCCTCGGAAATGAGCAGTTCTTC

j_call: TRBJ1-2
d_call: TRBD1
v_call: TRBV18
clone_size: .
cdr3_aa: CVSSPNRGSGYTF
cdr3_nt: TGTGTCAGCTCACCAAACAGGGGTAGTGGCTACACCTTC

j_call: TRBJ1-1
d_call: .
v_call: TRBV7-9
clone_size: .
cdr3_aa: CASSHGQLRLPRAEAFF
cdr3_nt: TGTGCCAGCAGCCACGGACAGCTCAGGCTCCCGAGAGCTGAAGCTTTCTTT

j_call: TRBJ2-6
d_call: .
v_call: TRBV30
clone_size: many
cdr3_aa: CAWSASTGANVLTF
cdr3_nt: TGTGCCTGGAGTGCGAGCACCGGGGCCAACGTCCTGACTTTC

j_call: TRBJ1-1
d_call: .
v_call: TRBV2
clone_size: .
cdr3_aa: CASIREVDTEAFF
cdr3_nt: TGTGCCAGCATACGGGAAGTGGACACTGAAGCTTTCTTT

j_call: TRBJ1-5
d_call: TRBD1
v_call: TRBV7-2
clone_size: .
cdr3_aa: CASSFRQGAQPQHF
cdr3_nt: TGTGCCAGCAGCTTTCGCCAGGGGGCTCAGCCCCAGCATTTT

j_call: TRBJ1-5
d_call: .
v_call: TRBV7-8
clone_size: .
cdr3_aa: CASSPLTYSNQPQHF
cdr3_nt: TGTGCCAGCAGCCCCCTTACGTATAGCAATCAGCCCCAGCATTTT

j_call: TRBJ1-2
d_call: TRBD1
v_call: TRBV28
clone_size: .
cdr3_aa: CASSLDEGQNYGYTF
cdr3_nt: TGTGCCAGCAGTTTAGACGAGGGACAGAACTATGGCTACACCTTC

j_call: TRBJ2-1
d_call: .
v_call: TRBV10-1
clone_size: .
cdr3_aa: CASSELGGQDEQFF
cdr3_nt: TGCGCCAGCAGTGAGTTGGGGGGCCAGGATGAGCAGTTCTTC

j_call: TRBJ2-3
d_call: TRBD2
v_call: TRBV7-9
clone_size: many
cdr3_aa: CASVAGSDTQYF
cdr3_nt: TGTGCCAGTGTAGCGGGGTCAGATACGCAGTATTTT

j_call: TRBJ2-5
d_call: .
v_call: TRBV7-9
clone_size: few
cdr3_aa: CASSSEGETQYF
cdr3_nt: TGTGCCAGCAGCTCGGAAGGCGAGACCCAGTACTTC

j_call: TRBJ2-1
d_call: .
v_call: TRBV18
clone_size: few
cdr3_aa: CASSPPQQGGEQFF
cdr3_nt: TGTGCCAGCTCACCCCCCCAACAGGGAGGTGAGCAGTTCTTC

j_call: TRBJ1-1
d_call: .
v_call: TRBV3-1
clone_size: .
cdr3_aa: CASSQGHMNTEAFF
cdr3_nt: TGTGCCAGCAGCCAAGGACATATGAACACTGAAGCTTTCTTT

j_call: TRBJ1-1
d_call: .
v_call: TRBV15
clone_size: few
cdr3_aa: CATSRVYNTEAFF
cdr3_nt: TGTGCCACCAGCAGAGTATACAACACTGAAGCTTTCTTT

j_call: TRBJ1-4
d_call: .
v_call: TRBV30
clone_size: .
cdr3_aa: CAWKTVNEKLFF
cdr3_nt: TGTGCCTGGAAAACGGTGAATGAAAAACTGTTTTTT

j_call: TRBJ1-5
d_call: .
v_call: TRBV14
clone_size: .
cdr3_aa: CASSPKGPQHF
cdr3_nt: TGTGCCAGCAGCCCCAAGGGGCCCCAGCATTTT

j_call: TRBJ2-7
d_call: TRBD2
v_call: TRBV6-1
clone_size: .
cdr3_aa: CASSELGTSGRPLYF
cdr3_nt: TGTGCCAGCAGTGAACTAGGGACTAGCGGGAGACCCCTATACTTC

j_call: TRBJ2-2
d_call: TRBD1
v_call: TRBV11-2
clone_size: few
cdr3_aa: CASSKGAGATGELFF
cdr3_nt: TGTGCCAGCAGCAAGGGGGCAGGCGCCACCGGGGAGCTGTTTTTT

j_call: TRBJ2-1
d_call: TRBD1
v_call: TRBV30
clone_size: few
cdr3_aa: CAWTGQGVYNEQFF
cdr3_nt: TGTGCCTGGACGGGACAGGGGGTCTACAATGAGCAGTTCTTC

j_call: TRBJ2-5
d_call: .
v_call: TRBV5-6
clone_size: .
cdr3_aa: CASSLEVRGETQYF
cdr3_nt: TGTGCCAGCAGCTTGGAAGTCCGCGGAGAGACCCAGTACTTC

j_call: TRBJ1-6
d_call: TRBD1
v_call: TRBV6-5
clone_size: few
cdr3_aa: CASSSKADRSSYNSPLHF
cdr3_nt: TGTGCCAGCAGTTCCAAAGCGGACAGGAGCTCCTATAATTCACCCCTCCACTTT

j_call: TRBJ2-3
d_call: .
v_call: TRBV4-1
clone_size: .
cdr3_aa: CASSRERLGEFGTDTQYF
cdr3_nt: TGCGCCAGCAGCCGAGAACGACTAGGGGAATTTGGCACAGATACGCAGTATTTT

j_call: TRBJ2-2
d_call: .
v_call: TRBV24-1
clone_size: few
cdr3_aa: CATRGGGAGTNTGELFF
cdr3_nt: TGTGCCACCAGGGGGGGAGGTGCGGGAACAAACACCGGGGAGCTGTTTTTT

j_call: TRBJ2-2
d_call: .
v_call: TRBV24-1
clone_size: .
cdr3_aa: CATRKELNTGELFF
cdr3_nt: TGTGCCACCAGAAAGGAATTGAACACCGGGGAGCTGTTTTTT

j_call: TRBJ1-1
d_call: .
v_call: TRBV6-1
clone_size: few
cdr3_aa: CASSPRSEGGGTEAFF
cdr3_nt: TGTGCCAGCAGTCCACGGTCGGAGGGAGGAGGCACTGAAGCTTTCTTT